The sequence of this TCR beta chain was determined in a study of T-cell reconstitution after alpha-beta-depleted transplantation in children. The CDR3 is made up of 14 amino acids. J was trimmed by 10 bases and V by 0 bases; bases with no gene match: 2. The germline CDR1 and CDR2 sequences are SEHNR and FQNEAQ (reference sequence). Molecular barcoding with unique molecular identifiers was used for the TCRbeta library. Each CDR3 protein gets one entry after TCRdb re-called the PCR reads with MiXCR. Of 150,000 to 250,000 distinct CDR3 sequences detected, roughly 6% appear once; the ten largest clones hold under 6%.

The gene calls are TRBV7-9 and TRBJ1-6; 8 nucleotides align to TRBD1. The clonotype originates from a girl under three years old with combined immunodeficiency, due to receive a stem cell transplant. The specimen was PBMCs, collected before TCRalphabeta/CD19-depleted stem cell transplant. Here the CDR3 reads CASSLARGLSPLHF. DNA of the CDR3: TGTGCCAGCAGCTTAGCCAGGGGGCTGTCACCCCTCCACTTT.